One and the same sample provided the 11 T cell receptor beta chains below, sequenced in a study of blood T cell repertoires in COVID-19. Clones were read by immunoSEQ multiplex PCR, and TCRdb kept only the in-frame ones, dropping some. The table records around 60,000 clones, 85% to 90% of them present only once. Sequenced material: peripheral blood. These TCRs come from a man between 60 and 75 years old with active COVID-19.

A single count supports this clone. The gene calls are TRBV11-2 and TRBJ2-5; maybe TRBD2 (6 bases). In germline, CDR1 is SGHAT, CDR2 FQNNGV. V lost 2 bases, J lost 5 bases, and 18 bases lay in between. The CDR3 totals 16 residues. For the CDR3, the DNA is TGTGCCAGCAGCTTACGGGGGACTGTTAACATGGAGACCCAGTACTTC. Translation: CASSLRGTVNMETQYF.

The chain carries TRBV20-1 and TRBJ2-7; 7 positions agree with TRBD2. Germline V lookup: CDR1 DFQATT, CDR2 SNEGSKA (reference sequence). V dropped 4 bases and J dropped 7; count of bases not matched to a gene: 4. This CDR3 spans 11 amino acids. CDR3 loop: CSAMGGSEQYF. The CDR3 coding sequence is TGCAGTGCTATGGGGGGGTCTGAGCAGTACTTC.

The chain recombines TRBV3-1 (or the pseudogene TRBV3-2) with TRBJ1-1; 7 nucleotides line up with TRBD1. The CDR3 length is 15 residues. After removal of 3 bases from V and 5 bases from J, the junction contained 9 bases not matched to a gene. Looked up from germline, CDR1 is LGHDT and CDR2 is YNNKEL (reference sequence). CDR3 coding DNA: TGTGCCAGCAGCCAGGCAGGGGGGATGGCTACTGAAGCTTTCTTT. This codes for CASSQAGGMATEAFF.

V usage is TRBV6-5 and J usage is TRBJ1-1; maybe TRBD1 (5 bases). Germline CDR1 reads MNHEY; CDR2 reads SVGAGI. Trimming stripped 2 bases from V and 1 base from J, with 8 bases between. The CDR3 sequence is 14 residues long. The CDR3 protein is CASSYLTENTEAFF. CDR3 DNA sequence: TGTGCCAGCAGTTACCTGACAGAGAACACTGAAGCTTTCTTT.

The V and J genes are TRBV28 and TRBJ1-2; TRBD1 agrees at 12 bases. V trimming: 7 bases; J trimming: 3 bases; junction bases outside the gene matches: 12. This CDR3 has 17 amino acids. Germline lookup yields CDR1 MDHEN and CDR2 SYDVKM. CDR3 coding DNA: TGTGCCAGCATCCTGGGCGGGACAGGGGGCGCGGACTATGGCTACACCTTC. Residues: CASILGGTGGADYGYTF.

J is TRBJ2-5 and V is TRBV20-1; 8 bases are a match to TRBD1. Per the germline V gene, CDR1 is DFQATT and CDR2 is SNEGSKA (reference sequence). The CDR3 is 14 residues long. V lost 3 bases to trimming and J lost 6 bases; unmatched junction nucleotides: 9. This chain's CDR3 is CSASGQGAGKTQYF. CDR3 nucleotide sequence: TGCAGTGCTAGTGGGCAGGGGGCTGGGAAGACCCAGTACTTC.

This sequence joins TRBV11-2 and TRBJ2-7; D remains ambiguous. Germline values: CDR1 SGHAT, CDR2 FQNNGV. This CDR3 is 12 amino acids long. The germline V and J ends were trimmed by 3 bases and 2 bases, with 5 bases remaining between them. The CDR3 bases are TGTGCCAGCAGCTTTGTAGCCTACGAGCAGTACTTC. It yields the protein CASSFVAYEQYF.

V gene TRBV12-3 or TRBV12-4 combines with J gene TRBJ2-2; a possible D gene is TRBD2 (5 bases). Trimming left V 8 bases short and J 5 bases short, with 9 bases between. This CDR3 contains 12 residues. CDR3 sequence: CASGGRTGELFF. The CDR3 bases are TGTGCCAGCGGAGGTCGTACCGGGGAGCTGTTTTTT.

This chain uses TRBV7-3 with TRBJ1-6; tentatively, D is TRBD1 (5 bases). This CDR3 has 15 amino acids. The V gene lost 1 base and the J gene lost 9 bases, with 13 bases spanning the gap. The germline CDR1 and CDR2 sequences are SGHTA and FQGTGA. CDR3 in DNA: TGTGCCAGCAGCTTAAAAGGGAGGGGTGGTTCACCCCTCCACTTT. Translation: CASSLKGRGGSPLHF.

The rearrangement links TRBV5-1 to TRBJ2-1; TRBD2 aligns across 11 bases. Germline assignment: CDR1 SGHRS and CDR2 YFSETQ. The CDR3 runs to 16 residues. The V segment lost 3 bases and the J segment 8 bases; nucleotides outside the gene matches: 10. CDR3 nucleotide sequence: TGCGCCAGCAGCTCATCCCCTAGCGGGGGGCCCTATGAGCAGTTCTTC. Translation gives CASSSSPSGGPYEQFF.

This rearrangement joins TRBV7-2 to TRBJ2-2; 7 bases agree with TRBD2. CDR1 SGHTA and CDR2 FQGNSA come from the germline V gene. The CDR3 is 16 amino acids. Germline trimming cut 1 base from V and 5 bases from J; bases unmatched to any gene: 7. DNA of the CDR3: TGTGCCAGCAGCTTAGTTAGCTGGGGGGGGACCGGGGAGCTGTTTTTT. Protein product: CASSLVSWGGTGELFF.